The 7 T cell receptor beta chains below were found in one sample sequenced in a study of T cell changes during pregnancy in multiple sclerosis. The method was immunoSEQ multiplex PCR; TCRdb's version includes in-frame clones alone and lacks a portion of them. The sample shows some 47,000 clones, 70% to 90% of them seen only once. The sequencing here drew on peripheral blood, taken in the first trimester of pregnancy. The receptors come from a female donor with multiple sclerosis, enrolled in a pregnancy study.

The V call is TRBV19, the J call TRBJ1-2; 9 positions agree with TRBD1. The V and J ends lost 6 bases and 4 bases, in that order; junction bases with no gene match: 6. Germline V lookup: CDR1 LNHDA, CDR2 SQIVND (reference sequence). The CDR3 runs 14 residues. CDR3 in DNA: TGTGCCAGTAGGTACAGGGGGCTGGGCTATGGCTACACCTTC. Translation gives CASRYRGLGYGYTF.

The V call is TRBV30, the J call TRBJ1-2, with 7 bases that match TRBD1. Germline trimming cut 1 base from V and 11 bases from J; bases unmatched to any gene: 16. The CDR3 is 15 amino acids. Germline CDR1 and CDR2: GTSNPN and SVGIG (reference sequence). DNA of the CDR3: TGTGCCTGGAGTGAGACAGGGACGGTCCTTACTCGGTACACCTTC. It codes for CAWSETGTVLTRYTF.

This clone was detected only once. This chain connects TRBV6-6 to TRBJ2-5, with D possibly being TRBD1 (6 bases). Per the germline V gene, CDR1 is MNHNY and CDR2 is SVGAGI (reference sequence). V was trimmed by 6 bases and J by 5 bases, leaving 13 bases between them. This CDR3 has 13 residues. The CDR3 protein is CASSLRGTETQYF. In nucleotides, the CDR3 is TGTGCCAGCAGCCTTAGGGGGACGGAGACCCAGTACTTC.

This chain uses TRBV5-5 with TRBJ2-7; 8 nucleotides match TRBD1. Trimming at V came to 0 bases and at J to 3 bases, leaving 8 bases not matched to a gene. Germline-derived CDR1 and CDR2 are SGHKS and YYEKEE (reference sequence). The CDR3 is 16 amino acids. CDR3 coding DNA: TGTGCCAGCAGCTTGGCCCTAGGACAGGGCTACTACGAGCAGTACTTC. Translating it yields CASSLALGQGYYEQYF.

This sequence joins TRBV4-2 and TRBJ2-1; 7 bases are a match to TRBD2. The CDR3 loop spans 13 amino acids. Losses at the gene ends were 7 bases for V and 10 bases for J; bases not matched to a gene: 10. Germline V CDR1 and CDR2: LGHNA, YNFKEQ. The CDR3 loop reads CASTRLGGHEQFF. In nucleotides, the CDR3 is TGTGCCAGCACCCGCCTGGGAGGGCACGAGCAGTTCTTC.

V is TRBV25-1 and J is TRBJ1-1; maybe TRBD1 (6 bases). The CDR3 has 13 amino acids. Trimming cost V 7 bases and J 4 bases, with 13 bases left between them. The germline gives CDR1 MGHDK, CDR2 SYGVNS. CDR3 amino acids: CASTWGGGTEAFF. For the CDR3, the DNA is TGTGCCAGCACGTGGGGAGGGGGCACTGAAGCTTTCTTT. Supplemented by reference TRBV25-1 and TRBJ1-1, the full variable domain reads EADIYQTPRYLVIGTGKKITLECSQTMGHDKMYWYQQDPGMELHLIHYSYGVNSTEKGDLSSESTVSRIRTEHFPLTLESARPSHTSQYLCASTWGGGTEAFFGQGTRLTVV.

The rearrangement joins TRBV19 to TRBJ2-5, with TRBD1 as a possible D gene (6 bases). The better agreement between TRBJ2-7 and the DNA end casts doubt on the J call. This CDR3 region has 14 residues. The germline CDR1 and CDR2 sequences are LNHDA and SQIVND (reference sequence). The CDR3 is CASSKRGTSYEQYF. CDR3 sequence (DNA): TGTGCCAGTAGTAAGAGGGGGACCTCCTACGAGCAGTACTTC.